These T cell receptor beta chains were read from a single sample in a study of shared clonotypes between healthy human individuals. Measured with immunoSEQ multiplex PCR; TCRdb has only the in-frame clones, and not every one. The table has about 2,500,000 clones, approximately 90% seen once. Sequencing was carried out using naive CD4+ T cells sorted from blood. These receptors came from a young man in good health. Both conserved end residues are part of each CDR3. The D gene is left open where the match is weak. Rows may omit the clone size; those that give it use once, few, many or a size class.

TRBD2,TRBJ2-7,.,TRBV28,TGTGCCAGCAGTGGACTAGCGGGGCCAGGGCCCCACGAGCAGTACTTC,CASSGLAGPGPHEQYF
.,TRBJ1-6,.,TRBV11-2,TGTGCCAGCAGCGACCAGGGGAACTCCTATAATTCACCCCTCCACTTT,CASSDQGNSYNSPLHF
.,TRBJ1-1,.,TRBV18,TGTGCCAGCTCACCGGGAGGGGGGGTTTTTGAAGCTTTCTTT,CASSPGGGVFEAFF
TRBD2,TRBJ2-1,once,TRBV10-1,TGCGCCAGCAGTGAGTCCAGCGGGGGGTTATACAATGAGCAGTTCTTC,CASSESSGGLYNEQFF
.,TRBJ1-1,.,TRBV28,TGTGCCAGCGTCAGCACGAGGACTGAAGCTTTCTTT,CASVSTRTEAFF
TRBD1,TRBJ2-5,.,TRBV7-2,TGTGCCAGCAGCTTAAGTTCTTGGACAGGGGAGACCCAGTACTTC,CASSLSSWTGETQYF
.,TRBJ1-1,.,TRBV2,TGTGCCAGCAGAGTCGGAGGTCCAGCTTTCTTT,CASRVGGPAFF
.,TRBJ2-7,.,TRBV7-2,TGTGCCAGCAGCCGAACCCCAGGGGCCGCCGAGCAGTACTTC,CASSRTPGAAEQYF
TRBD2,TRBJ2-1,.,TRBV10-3,TGTGCCATCACGGAACTAGCGGCACCACACAATGAGCAGTTCTTC,CAITELAAPHNEQFF
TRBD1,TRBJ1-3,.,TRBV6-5,TGTGCCAGCAGCCGTGGACAGGAGAAAGGAAACACCATATATTTT,CASSRGQEKGNTIYF
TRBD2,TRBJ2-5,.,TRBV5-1,TGCGCCAGCACCCTGCGGGGGGGGTCCCAAGAGACCCAGTACTTC,CASTLRGGSQETQYF
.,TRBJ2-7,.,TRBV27,TGTGCCAGCAGTTTAGGGCGAGCTGTGGGGGGGCCTGGGGAGCAGTACTTC,CASSLGRAVGGPGEQYF
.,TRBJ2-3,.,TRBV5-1,TGCGCCAGCAGCTTGGAGGCAGGGACTAGCACAGATACGCAGTATTTT,CASSLEAGTSTDTQYF
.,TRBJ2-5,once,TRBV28,TGTGCCAGCAGTCCGGTCGGAAGGGGTATAGAGACCCAGTACTTC,CASSPVGRGIETQYF
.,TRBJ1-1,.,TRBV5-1,TGCGCCAGCAGCGACGGACGGTTGAACACTGAAGCTTTCTTT,CASSDGRLNTEAFF
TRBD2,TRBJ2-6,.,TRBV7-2,TGTGCCAGCAGCTCGGGACTAGCGGGATCGAGAGGGGCCAACGTCCTGACTTTC,CASSSGLAGSRGANVLTF
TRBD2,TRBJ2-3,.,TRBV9,TGTGCCAGCAGCCCCGTCGGGGGGGGCCCGTCAGATACGCAGTATTTT,CASSPVGGGPSDTQYF
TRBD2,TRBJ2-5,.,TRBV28,TGTGCCAGCAGCCCTAGTAGCGGGGGGGCCTACGGAAAAGAGACCCAGTACTTC,CASSPSSGGAYGKETQYF
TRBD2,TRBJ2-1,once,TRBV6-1,TGTGCCAGCAGTGAAGCGCATCTAGCGGGAGTTGAGCAGTTCTTC,CASSEAHLAGVEQFF
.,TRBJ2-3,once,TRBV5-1,TGCGCCAGCAGCTTGGGGACCCACGAAGGAGATACGCAGTATTTT,CASSLGTHEGDTQYF
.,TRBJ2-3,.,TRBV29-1,TGCAGCGTTGCGGGGTTTGATACGCAGTATTTT,CSVAGFDTQYF
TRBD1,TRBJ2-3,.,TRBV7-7,TGTGCTAGCAGCCCAGGACAGGGTGACGGAGATACGCAGTATTTT,CASSPGQGDGDTQYF
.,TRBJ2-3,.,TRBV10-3,TGTGCCATCAGTGGGACCGGTAACACAGATACGCAGTATTTT,CAISGTGNTDTQYF
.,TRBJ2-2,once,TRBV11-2,TGTGCCAGCAGCTTAAGCGGAGGGGGTATCACCGGGGAGCTGTTTTTT,CASSLSGGGITGELFF
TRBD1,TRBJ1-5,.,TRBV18,TGTGCCAGCTCAGAGACAGGGCACAATCAGCCCCAGCATTTT,CASSETGHNQPQHF
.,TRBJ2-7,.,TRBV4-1,TGCGCCAGCAGCCAAAACACTGGTGGACCCTACGAGCAGTACTTC,CASSQNTGGPYEQYF
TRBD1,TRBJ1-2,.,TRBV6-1,TGTGCCAGCACCAGAGACAGGGTGGGCGGCTACACCTTC,CASTRDRVGGYTF
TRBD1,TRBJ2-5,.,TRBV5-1,TGCGCCAGCAGCTCAGGGGGCGCGGTCGAGACCCAGTACTTC,CASSSGGAVETQYF
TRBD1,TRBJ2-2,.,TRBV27,TGTGCCAGCAGTTTCCCCTCCGGACAGGGTCGCACCGGGGAGCTGTTTTTT,CASSFPSGQGRTGELFF
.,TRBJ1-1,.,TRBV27,TGTGCCAGCAGTTTATCGCGGGGGATCGCTGAAGCTTTCTTT,CASSLSRGIAEAFF
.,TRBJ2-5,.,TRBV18,TGTGCCAGCTCACCAGGGCAGGAGAACTCACGGGACTTC,CASSPGQENSRDF
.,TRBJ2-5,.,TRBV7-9,TGTGCCAGCAGCTTAATAGGGGAAATCGAGACCCAGTACTTC,CASSLIGEIETQYF
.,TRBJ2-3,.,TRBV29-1,TGCAGCTCCCCCTTGCGGGGCACAGATACGCAGTATTTT,CSSPLRGTDTQYF
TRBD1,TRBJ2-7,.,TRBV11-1,TGTGCCAGCAGCCCCTGGGACAGAGTCTACGAGCAGTACTTC,CASSPWDRVYEQYF
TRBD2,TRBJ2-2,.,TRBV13,TGTGCCAGCAGCTTTCTTAGCGGGAGGGCCCACGGGGAGCTGTTTTTT,CASSFLSGRAHGELFF
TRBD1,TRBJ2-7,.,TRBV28,TGTGCCAGCAGTTTGGGACAGGGGGCGCAGGGTGAGCAGTACTTC,CASSLGQGAQGEQYF
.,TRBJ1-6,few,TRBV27,TGTGCCAGCAGACGCCGGGTAGATAATTCACCCCTCCACTTT,CASRRRVDNSPLHF
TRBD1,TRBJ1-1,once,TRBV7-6,TGTGCCAGCAGCGACAGGGTGGAGGACACTGAAGCTTTCTTT,CASSDRVEDTEAFF
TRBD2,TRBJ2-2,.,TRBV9,TGTGCCAGCAGCAAACACTTAGCGGGAGAAAACACCGGGGAGCTGTTTTTT,CASSKHLAGENTGELFF
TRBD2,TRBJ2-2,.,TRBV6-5,TGTGCCAGCAGGGGGACTAGGAAGAACACCGGGGAGCTGTTTTTT,CASRGTRKNTGELFF
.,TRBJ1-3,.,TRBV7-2,TGTGCCAGCAGCTCCAGCCGCTCTGGAAACACCATATATTTT,CASSSSRSGNTIYF
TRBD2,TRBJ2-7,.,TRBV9,TGTGCCAGCAGCGAATTAGCGGGATCCTCCTACGAGCAGTACTTC,CASSELAGSSYEQYF
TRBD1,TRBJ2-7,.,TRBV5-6,TGTGCCAGCAGCATGGACAGGTTATCCTACGAGCAGTACTTC,CASSMDRLSYEQYF
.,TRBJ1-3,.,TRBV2,TGTGCCAGCGTTAGCTCTGGAAACACCATATATTTT,CASVSSGNTIYF